These T cell receptor beta chains were read from a single sample in a study of shared clonotypes between healthy human individuals. TCRdb's copy holds only in-frame clones and misses some; the assay was immunoSEQ multiplex PCR. The sample has hundreds of thousands of clones, roughly four fifths seen once. Sequencing input: PBMCs. The receptors originated from a woman in her thirties or forties in good health. Some clones in this sample may be carry-over from other donors' samples. Each CDR3 is given with its conserved first and last residue. D genes are given only for firm matches. Only some rows state a clone size, as once, few, many or a class for expanded clones.

D: -
V: TRBV19
J: TRBJ1-5
size: once
length: 13
CDR3: CASSIVSDQPQHF
DNA: TGTGCCAGTAGTATAGTAAGCGATCAGCCCCAGCATTTT

D: TRBD1
V: TRBV30
J: TRBJ2-7
size: -
length: 12
CDR3: CATDRGAGEQYF
DNA: TGTGCAACAGACAGGGGTGCGGGGGAGCAGTACTTC

D: -
V: TRBV11-2
J: TRBJ2-7
size: -
length: 15
CDR3: CASSLTSGANYEQYF
DNA: TGTGCCAGCAGCTTAACCTCAGGGGCGAATTACGAGCAGTACTTC

D: TRBD2
V: TRBV29-1
J: TRBJ2-7
size: -
length: 14
CDR3: CSVRTSGTFGEQYF
DNA: TGCAGCGTTCGGACTAGCGGGACGTTTGGCGAGCAGTACTTC

D: -
V: TRBV4-2
J: TRBJ2-7
size: -
length: 14
CDR3: CASSQANNGNEQYF
DNA: TGTGCCAGCAGCCAAGCAAATAACGGGAACGAGCAGTACTTC

D: -
V: TRBV28
J: TRBJ2-7
size: -
length: 15
CDR3: CASSLLDREGYEQYF
DNA: TGTGCCAGCAGTTTATTGGACAGGGAGGGCTACGAGCAGTACTTC

D: -
V: TRBV16
J: TRBJ1-2
size: -
length: 15
CDR3: CASSPAPGGKYGYTF
DNA: TGTGCCAGCAGCCCCGCACCCGGGGGGAAATATGGCTACACCTTC

D: -
V: TRBV6-4
J: TRBJ2-1
size: -
length: 14
CDR3: CASSGEGSYNEQFF
DNA: TGTGCCAGCAGTGGTGAGGGGTCCTACAATGAGCAGTTCTTC

D: TRBD2
V: TRBV4-2
J: TRBJ2-1
size: once
length: 17
CDR3: CASSPRTSGASYNEQFF
DNA: TGTGCCAGCAGCCCTAGGACTAGCGGGGCGTCCTACAATGAGCAGTTCTTC

D: -
V: TRBV5-1
J: TRBJ2-7
size: -
length: 15
CDR3: CASSLVGGLTYEQYF
DNA: TGCGCCAGCAGCTTGGTTGGGGGTTTAACCTACGAGCAGTACTTC

D: TRBD1
V: TRBV4-3
J: TRBJ1-3
size: -
length: 18
CDR3: CASSHMETGEYGGNTIYF
DNA: TGCGCCAGCAGCCATATGGAGACAGGGGAGTACGGTGGAAACACCATATATTTT

D: -
V: TRBV19
J: TRBJ2-1
size: -
length: 14
CDR3: CASTVSHSYNEQFF
DNA: TGTGCCAGTACGGTCAGCCACTCCTACAATGAGCAGTTCTTC